The rows below give T cell receptor beta chains drawn from one sample of a study of response to subunit inactivated influenza vaccine. From the RT-PCR reads, TCRdb called clonotypes with MiXCR, one entry per CDR3 protein. The profile shows a few hundred thousand distinct CDR3 sequences, 21% of them singletons. The sequencing here drew on PBMCs from blood, taken about 19 months after vaccination. The receptors stem from a man aged 50 to 69 who received an inactivated influenza vaccine. Both conserved end residues are part of each CDR3. D genes are given only for firm matches. Where a row states a size, it is once, few, many or the class of an expanded clone; other rows omit it.

CASSPIHGLNTEAFF - TRBV7-2 few TRBJ1-1
CASSNQNPRGPPGEQYF - TRBV12-3/TRBV12-4 few TRBJ2-7
CASSPDRSGNEQFF - TRBV4-2 few TRBJ2-1
CASSFSRGTNPYEQYF - TRBV11-2 - TRBJ2-7
CASSFTGGVYEQYF - TRBV5-1 - TRBJ2-7
CSARDQGQGPYEQYF TRBD1 TRBV20-1 once TRBJ2-7
CASSPGQLNTEAFF - TRBV19 many TRBJ1-1
CASSLKLVYEQYF - TRBV12-3/TRBV12-4 few TRBJ2-7
CASSKDLLLNNEQFF - TRBV6-1 - TRBJ2-1
CASSEMSTEAFF - TRBV7-9 many TRBJ1-1
CASSLYVGTDTIYF - TRBV28 - TRBJ1-3
CASSHLGTSPFF TRBD2 TRBV7-9 few TRBJ2-1
CSARDQQGVNTEAFF TRBD1 TRBV20-1 - TRBJ1-1
CASSKPTYEQYF - TRBV5-6 - TRBJ2-7
CASSRRPGGSGEQYF - TRBV6-2/TRBV6-3 - TRBJ2-7
CASSTQTSNGYTF - TRBV7-2 few TRBJ1-2
CASRQTGFTEAFF - TRBV28 many TRBJ1-1
CASSPGTGGVSSNQPQHF TRBD1 TRBV12-3/TRBV12-4 few TRBJ1-5
CASSLDRGRTDTQYF TRBD1 TRBV11-1 - TRBJ2-3
CAISRGQGAQEQYF TRBD1 TRBV10-3 - TRBJ2-7
CASSPGASVSYEQYF - TRBV5-1 - TRBJ2-7
CASSRDRRSSYEQYF TRBD1 TRBV7-2 few TRBJ2-7
CASSNQRNYGYTF - TRBV6-2/TRBV6-3 - TRBJ1-2
CASSYATGAQETQYF TRBD1 TRBV6-5 few TRBJ2-5
CASSRGTSGDNEQFF TRBD2 TRBV4-2 many TRBJ2-1
CAIRPFGELNHEQFF - TRBV10-3 many TRBJ2-1
CASSLGGTSGRTDTQYF TRBD2 TRBV12-3/TRBV12-4 - TRBJ2-3
CATSREGGGSYEQYF - TRBV15 few TRBJ2-7
CSVEQGRGGEQYF - TRBV29-1 - TRBJ2-7
CASSLGTGQSSYNEQFF - TRBV7-6 few TRBJ2-1
CATSRRQGASTGELFF TRBD1 TRBV15 - TRBJ2-2
CASSLSLGPGTYEQYF - TRBV7-2 few TRBJ2-7
CASRPAGTGGGELFF TRBD1 TRBV28 many TRBJ2-2